Listed below are T cell receptor beta chains from one sample, sequenced in a study of blood T cell repertoires in COVID-19. Sequencing was performed with immunoSEQ multiplex PCR; in TCRdb, only in-frame clones are kept and a portion is missing. This table has more than 55,000 clones, more than 60% appearing once. Sample: peripheral blood. Receptor source: a woman in her 70s with acute or convalescent COVID-19. The CDR3 runs from the conserved cysteine through the conserved F or W. A D gene is named only where the DNA matches it firmly. Clone size is not always given. Where it is, it says once, few, many or a class for expanded clones.

size | J | D | V | DNA | CDR3
NA | TRBJ2-4 | NA | TRBV19 | TGTGCCAGTAGTATAGTTGGGGCCCATGCCAAAAACATTCAGTACTTC | CASSIVGAHAKNIQYF
NA | TRBJ2-3 | TRBD1 | TRBV7-3 | TGTGCCAGCAGCTTAAACGGGGGACAGGCAGATACGCAGTATTTT | CASSLNGGQADTQYF
NA | TRBJ2-1 | NA | TRBV6-5 | TGTGCCAGCAGCCCCACGACAGTAGTTACACCCACGCAGTTCTTC | CASSPTTVVTPTQFF
few | TRBJ2-5 | NA | TRBV25-1 | TGTGCCAGCAGTGAATGGGGGGGCGGAGAGACCCAGTACTTC | CASSEWGGGETQYF
NA | TRBJ1-6 | NA | TRBV30 | TGTGCCTGGAGGACTTCAGGGGTATCACCCCTCCACTTT | CAWRTSGVSPLHF
few | TRBJ1-5 | TRBD1 | TRBV5-4 | TGTGCCAGCAGCCCCGGACAGGGAAGAGGTCAGCCCCAGCATTTT | CASSPGQGRGQPQHF
NA | TRBJ2-1 | NA | TRBV5-1 | TGCGCCAGCAGCTTAGGGCAGGACTACTCCTACAATGAGCAGTTCTTC | CASSLGQDYSYNEQFF
NA | TRBJ2-1 | TRBD2 | TRBV24-1 | TGTGCCACCATGGGGGGGGGCTACAATGAGCAGTTCTTC | CATMGGGYNEQFF
NA | TRBJ2-2 | TRBD1 | TRBV18 | TGTGCCAGCTCAGGAAGACAGGGGGCCAGGGCGAACACCGGGGAGCTGTTTTTT | CASSGRQGARANTGELFF
NA | TRBJ2-1 | NA | TRBV7-9 | TGTGCCAGCACCTACCGTTCCGCAGGTTCGGTCAATGAGCAGTTCTTC | CASTYRSAGSVNEQFF
NA | TRBJ2-5 | TRBD1 | TRBV19 | TGTGCCAGTAGTACCCAGGGACAGGGCCGGCAGACCCAGTACTTC | CASSTQGQGRQTQYF
NA | TRBJ2-1 | TRBD1 | TRBV9 | TGTGCCAGCAGCGTAGACGGGACAGGAACTTACAATGAGCAGTTCTTC | CASSVDGTGTYNEQFF
NA | TRBJ1-2 | NA | TRBV29-1 | TGCAGCGTTTCCGGCCTCCGAGAGGATGGCTACACCTTC | CSVSGLREDGYTF
NA | TRBJ1-2 | NA | TRBV6-5 | TGTGCCAGCAGAGAGGGGGAGATCTATGGCTACACCTTC | CASREGEIYGYTF
NA | TRBJ2-5 | NA | TRBV5-4 | TGTGCCAGCAGCTCGGACCTAGCGCAAGAGACCCAGTACTTC | CASSSDLAQETQYF
NA | TRBJ1-1 | NA | TRBV19 | TGTGCCAGTAGTATCCAGGGTGTGTTGAACACTGAAGCTTTCTTT | CASSIQGVLNTEAFF
few | TRBJ2-1 | TRBD1 | TRBV10-3 | TGTGCCATCAGGAAAGGGACAGGGGGCTACAATGAGCAGTTCTTC | CAIRKGTGGYNEQFF
NA | TRBJ1-4 | TRBD1 | TRBV7-9 | TGTGCCAGCAGCCAAACCCACGGACAGGGAATTAGGGAAAAACTGTTTTTT | CASSQTHGQGIREKLFF
few | TRBJ1-6 | NA | TRBV6-5 | TGTGCCAGCAGCATTCAGGGAAAACGGTCACCCCTCCACTTT | CASSIQGKRSPLHF
NA | TRBJ1-2 | NA | TRBV7-9 | TGTGCCAGCAGCTTAATCAACGGTAATCAAGGCTACACCTTC | CASSLINGNQGYTF
once | TRBJ1-5 | TRBD1 | TRBV4-2 | TGTGCCAGCAGCCAAGATTTGGCAGGGGGCTCCCTTAATCAGCCCCAGCATTTT | CASSQDLAGGSLNQPQHF
NA | TRBJ1-3 | NA | TRBV10-1 | TGCGCCAGCAGTGAGTCTGTATGGGCCAGCTCTGGAAACACCATATATTTT | CASSESVWASSGNTIYF
NA | TRBJ1-1 | TRBD1 | TRBV30 | TGTGCCTGGACCAGACAGGGGCTCATGAACACTGAAGCTTTCTTT | CAWTRQGLMNTEAFF
NA | TRBJ2-3 | TRBD2 | TRBV3-1/TRBV3-2 | TGTGCCAGCAGCCAACGGGGAGGGTTAGGGGCAGATACGCAGTATTTT | CASSQRGGLGADTQYF
NA | TRBJ2-6 | TRBD1 | TRBV7-9 | TGTGCCAGCAGCTCCGGCGGGACAGGGAACTCTGGGGCCAACGTCCTGACTTTC | CASSSGGTGNSGANVLTF
many | TRBJ1-5 | NA | TRBV5-1 | TGCGCCAGCAGCTTTGGAGGGGACGGGCAGCCCCAGCATTTT | CASSFGGDGQPQHF
NA | TRBJ1-2 | NA | TRBV5-1 | TGCGCCAGCACCACAGGGAACTATGGCTACACCTTC | CASTTGNYGYTF
NA | TRBJ1-1 | NA | TRBV5-1 | TGCGCCAGCAGCTTGGTCATGGGTCCGGGGGACACTGAAGCTTTCTTT | CASSLVMGPGDTEAFF
NA | TRBJ1-4 | NA | TRBV11-2 | TGTGCCAGCACCCCGGCGGGGGGTCGGGATGATGCAACTAATGAAAAACTGTTTTTT | CASTPAGGRDDATNEKLFF
NA | TRBJ1-2 | TRBD1 | TRBV4-1 | TGCGCCAGCAGCCAAGAATGGCAGGGGGCCTCTGGTCGATTACCGGGCTACACCTTC | CASSQEWQGASGRLPGYTF
once | TRBJ2-7 | NA | TRBV5-8 | TGTGCCAGCAGCTTGGAGAGGGAGCAGTACTTC | CASSLEREQYF
once | TRBJ1-2 | TRBD1 | TRBV2 | TGTGCCAGCAGTGGACAGGGGAGCGGCTACACCTTC | CASSGQGSGYTF
NA | TRBJ2-5 | NA | TRBV15 | TGTGCCACCAGCAGAGATGCGGGGGCCCCAGAGACCCAGTACTTC | CATSRDAGAPETQYF
NA | TRBJ1-1 | NA | TRBV5-5 | TGTGCCAGCAGCTCCTTATTGGGGGCGGGTGAAGCTTTCTTT | CASSSLLGAGEAFF
NA | TRBJ1-2 | TRBD1 | TRBV10-3 | TGTGCCATCAGTGGGGCAGGGGGCAACTATGGCTACACCTTC | CAISGAGGNYGYTF
once | TRBJ2-7 | TRBD1 | TRBV2 | TGTGCCAGCAACCGGGCCTTGGGGTACCGGGACAGGGGTCGCGAGCAGTACTTC | CASNRALGYRDRGREQYF
NA | TRBJ2-1 | TRBD2 | TRBV4-2 | TGTGCCAGCAGCCAAGACTCGCGGGGGGGCCTTTCTAATGAGCAGTTCTTC | CASSQDSRGGLSNEQFF
NA | TRBJ2-5 | TRBD2 | TRBV24-1 | TGTGCCACCAGTGATTTGACGCGGGGGGAGACCCAGTACTTC | CATSDLTRGETQYF
NA | TRBJ1-5 | NA | TRBV6-5 | TGTGCCAGCGGCCACCCCGGCGGGGGTCAGCCCCAGCATTTT | CASGHPGGGQPQHF
NA | TRBJ1-4 | NA | TRBV19 | TGTGCCAGTACCAAACGGACACTTGAGTATGGAAAACTGTTTTTT | CASTKRTLEYGKLFF
few | TRBJ2-2 | NA | TRBV21-1 | TGTGCCAGCAGCAAAAGCACGCCCGGGAGGAACACCGGGGAGCTGTTTTTT | CASSKSTPGRNTGELFF
NA | TRBJ1-2 | NA | TRBV18 | TGTGCCAGCTCACACCCCCAGGGAGGAGGCTACACCTTC | CASSHPQGGGYTF
NA | TRBJ2-2 | NA | TRBV7-9 | TGTGCCAGCAGCCGCGAGGTCGCCACGGACTTTTACACCGGGGAGCTGTTTTTT | CASSREVATDFYTGELFF
once | TRBJ2-2 | NA | TRBV11-2 | TGTGCCAGCAGCTTAGACAGGGCCCCCACCGGGGAGCTGTTTTTT | CASSLDRAPTGELFF
NA | TRBJ1-2 | NA | TRBV5-4 | TGTGCCAGCAGCTGGCCTGGCTCTAACTATGGCTACACCTTC | CASSWPGSNYGYTF
NA | TRBJ1-2 | TRBD1 | TRBV29-1 | TGCAGCGTTCTATCGACAGGGGGATTGGGCTACACCTTC | CSVLSTGGLGYTF
NA | TRBJ2-1 | NA | TRBV5-1 | TGCGCCAGCAGCTTGGGTGGCGGGTCCTACAATGAGCAGTTCTTC | CASSLGGGSYNEQFF
NA | TRBJ2-3 | NA | TRBV3-1/TRBV3-2 | TGTGCCAGCAGCCAAGATCCTACCGGGGGTATTGATACGCAGTATTTT | CASSQDPTGGIDTQYF
NA | TRBJ1-5 | TRBD1 | TRBV27 | TGTGCCAGCAGACGCCGAGGACAGGGCGGTCAGCCCCAGCATTTT | CASRRRGQGGQPQHF
NA | TRBJ2-1 | TRBD2 | TRBV11-3 | TGTGCCAGCAGCTTAGATCGATTAGCGGGGGCCACCTACAATGAGCAGTTCTTC | CASSLDRLAGATYNEQFF
NA | TRBJ1-1 | NA | TRBV4-1 | TGCGCCAGCCAGCAGAGGACAGTGAACACTGAAGCTTTCTTT | CASQQRTVNTEAFF
NA | TRBJ1-3 | NA | TRBV14 | TGTGCCAGCAGCCAAGATAGCACTGGAAACACCATATATTTT | CASSQDSTGNTIYF
NA | TRBJ2-2 | TRBD1 | TRBV9 | TGTGCCAGCAGCGTAGAGCCGGGACAGGGAGGCGGGGAGCTGTTTTTT | CASSVEPGQGGGELFF
NA | TRBJ1-1 | TRBD1 | TRBV19 | TGTGCCAGTAGTATTGGACAGGGGAGGATGAACACTGAAGCTTTCTTT | CASSIGQGRMNTEAFF
NA | TRBJ2-1 | NA | TRBV18 | TGTGCCAGCTCGCATACAGGGTTGGAGTTCTTC | CASSHTGLEFF
NA | TRBJ2-1 | NA | TRBV7-3 | TGTGCCAGCAGCTCCCGGGGGACTCCCTACAATGAGCAGTTCTTC | CASSSRGTPYNEQFF
NA | TRBJ1-1 | NA | TRBV19 | TGTGCCAGTAGTGAAACCAGGTTATCGTGGAACACTGAAGCTTTCTTT | CASSETRLSWNTEAFF
NA | TRBJ1-1 | NA | TRBV18 | TGTGCCAGCTCACCCCGGACGGGAGAAGCTTTCTTT | CASSPRTGEAFF
NA | TRBJ1-6 | TRBD1 | TRBV19 | TGTGCCAGTATGGTTGCCGGGACAGGGAATTCACCCCTCCACTTT | CASMVAGTGNSPLHF
NA | TRBJ2-1 | TRBD1 | TRBV7-9 | TGTGCCAGCAGCTTCACTTTGGGACAGGGACGGGATGAGCAGTTCTTC | CASSFTLGQGRDEQFF